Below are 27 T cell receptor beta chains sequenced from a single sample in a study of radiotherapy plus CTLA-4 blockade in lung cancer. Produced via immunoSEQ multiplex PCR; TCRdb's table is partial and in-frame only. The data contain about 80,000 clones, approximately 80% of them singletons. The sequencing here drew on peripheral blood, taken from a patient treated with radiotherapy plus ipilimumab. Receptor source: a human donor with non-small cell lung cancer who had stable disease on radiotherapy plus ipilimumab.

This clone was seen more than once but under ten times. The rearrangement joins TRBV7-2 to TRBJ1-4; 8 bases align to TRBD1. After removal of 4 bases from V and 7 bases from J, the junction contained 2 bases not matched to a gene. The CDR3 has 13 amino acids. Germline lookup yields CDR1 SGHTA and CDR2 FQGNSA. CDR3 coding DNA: TGTGCCAGCAGCTCGACAGGGGTTGAAAAACTGTTTTTT. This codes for CASSSTGVEKLFF.

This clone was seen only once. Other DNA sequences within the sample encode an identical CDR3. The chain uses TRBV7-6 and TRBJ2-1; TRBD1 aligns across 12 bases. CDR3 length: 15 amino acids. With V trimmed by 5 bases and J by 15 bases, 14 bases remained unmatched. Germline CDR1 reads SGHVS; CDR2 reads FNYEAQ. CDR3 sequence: CASSPPGQGAFHPFF. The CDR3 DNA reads TGTGCCAGCAGCCCACCGGGACAGGGGGCTTTTCATCCGTTCTTC.

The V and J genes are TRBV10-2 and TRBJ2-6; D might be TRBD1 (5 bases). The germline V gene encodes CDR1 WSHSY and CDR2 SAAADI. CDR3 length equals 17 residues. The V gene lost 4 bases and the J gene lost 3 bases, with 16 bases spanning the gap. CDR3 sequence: CASSGSRAPDGANVLTF. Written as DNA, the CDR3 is TGCGCCAGCAGTGGAAGCAGGGCCCCGGATGGGGCCAACGTCCTGACTTTC.

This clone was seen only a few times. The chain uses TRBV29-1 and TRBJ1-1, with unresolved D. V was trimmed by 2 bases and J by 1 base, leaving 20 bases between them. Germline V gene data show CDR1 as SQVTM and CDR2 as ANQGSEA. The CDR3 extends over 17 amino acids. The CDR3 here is CSVELPFERGQNTEAFF. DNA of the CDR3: TGCAGCGTTGAATTACCTTTTGAGCGCGGTCAGAACACTGAAGCTTTCTTT.

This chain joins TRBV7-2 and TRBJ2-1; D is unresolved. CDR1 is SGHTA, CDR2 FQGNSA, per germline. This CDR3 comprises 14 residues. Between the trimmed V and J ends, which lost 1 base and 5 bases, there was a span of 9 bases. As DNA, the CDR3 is TGTGCCAGCAGCTTAGGGGGTAGCAACAATGAGCAGTTCTTC. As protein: CASSLGGSNNEQFF. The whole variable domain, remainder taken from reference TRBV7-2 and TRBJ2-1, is GAGVSQSPSNKVTEKGKDVELRCDPISGHTALYWYRQSLGQGLEFLIYFQGNSAPDKSGLPSDRFSAERTGGSVSTLTIQRTQQEDSAVYLCASSLGGSNNEQFFGPGTRLTVL.

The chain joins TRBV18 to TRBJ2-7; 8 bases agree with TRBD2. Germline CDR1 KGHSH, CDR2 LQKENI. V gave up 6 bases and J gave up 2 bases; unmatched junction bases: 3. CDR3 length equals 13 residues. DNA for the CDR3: TGTGCCAGCTCGCTAGCGGGCCCCTACGAGCAGTACTTC. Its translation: CASSLAGPYEQYF.

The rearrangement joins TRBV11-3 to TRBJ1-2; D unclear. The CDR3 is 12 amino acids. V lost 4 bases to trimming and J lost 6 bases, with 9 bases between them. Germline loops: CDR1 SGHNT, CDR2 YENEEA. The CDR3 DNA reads TGTGCCAGCAGCTACAGTAGAGATGGCTACACCTTC. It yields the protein CASSYSRDGYTF.

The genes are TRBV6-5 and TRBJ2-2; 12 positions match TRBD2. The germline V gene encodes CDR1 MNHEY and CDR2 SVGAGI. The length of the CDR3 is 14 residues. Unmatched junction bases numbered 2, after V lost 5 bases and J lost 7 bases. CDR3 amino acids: CASSQTSGSGELFF. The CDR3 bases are TGTGCCAGCAGTCAGACTAGCGGGAGCGGGGAGCTGTTTTTT.

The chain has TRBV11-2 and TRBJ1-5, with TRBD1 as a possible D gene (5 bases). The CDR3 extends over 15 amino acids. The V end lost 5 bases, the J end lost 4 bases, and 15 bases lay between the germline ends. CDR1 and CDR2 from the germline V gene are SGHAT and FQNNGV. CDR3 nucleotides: TGTGCCAGCAGCCGGGGCGCAGGACCTAATCAGCCCCAGCATTTT. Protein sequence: CASSRGAGPNQPQHF.

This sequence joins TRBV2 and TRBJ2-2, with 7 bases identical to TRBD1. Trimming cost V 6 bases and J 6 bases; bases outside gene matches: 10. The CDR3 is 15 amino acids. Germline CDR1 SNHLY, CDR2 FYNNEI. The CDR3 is CASRGQQGLAGELFF. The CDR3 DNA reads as TGTGCCAGCAGGGGGCAACAGGGGCTTGCCGGGGAGCTGTTTTTT. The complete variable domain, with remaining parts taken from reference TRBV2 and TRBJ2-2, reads EPEVTQTPSHQVTQMGQEVILRCVPISNHLYFYWYRQILGQKVEFLVSFYNNEISEKSEIFDDQFSVERPDGSNFTLKIRSTKLEDSAMYFCASRGQQGLAGELFFGEGSRLTVL.

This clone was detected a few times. CDR3 sequence (DNA): TGCGCCAGCAGCTTGGGGCTTACAGTTTATAATTCACCCCTCCACTTT. It specifies CASSLGLTVYNSPLHF. The rearrangement uses TRBV5-1 and TRBJ1-6; no firm D call. The CDR3 is 16 residues long. Germline V gene lookup returns CDR1 SGHRS and CDR2 YFSETQ. V was pared by 0 bases and J by 4 bases, with 11 bases between.

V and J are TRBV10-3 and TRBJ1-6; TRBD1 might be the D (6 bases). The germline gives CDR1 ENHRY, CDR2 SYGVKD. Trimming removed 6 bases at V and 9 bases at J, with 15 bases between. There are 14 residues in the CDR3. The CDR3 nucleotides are TGTGCCATCAGAAACGCCCAAGGGGGTTCACCCCTCCACTTT. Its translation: CAIRNAQGGSPLHF.

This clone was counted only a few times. In nucleotides, the CDR3 is TGTGCCAGCAGCTGGGGTCAGAGGATCTATGGCTACACCTTC. Its translation is CASSWGQRIYGYTF. This sequence joins TRBV5-4 and TRBJ1-2; D is unresolved. Trimming stripped 3 bases from V and 4 bases from J, with 13 bases between. The CDR3 spans 14 residues. The germline V gene encodes CDR1 SGHNT and CDR2 YYREEE (reference sequence).

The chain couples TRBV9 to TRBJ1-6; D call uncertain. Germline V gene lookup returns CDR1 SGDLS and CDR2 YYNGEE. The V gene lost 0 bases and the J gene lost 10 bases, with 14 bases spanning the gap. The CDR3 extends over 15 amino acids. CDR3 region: CASSVADGQRSPLHF. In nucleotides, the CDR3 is TGTGCCAGCAGCGTAGCGGACGGGCAAAGGTCACCCCTCCACTTT. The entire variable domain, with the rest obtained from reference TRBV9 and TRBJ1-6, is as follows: DSGVTQTPKHLITATGQRVTLRCSPRSGDLSVYWYQQSLDQGLQFLIQYYNGEERAKGNILERFSAQQFPDLHSELNLSSLELGDSALYFCASSVADGQRSPLHFGNGTRLTVT.

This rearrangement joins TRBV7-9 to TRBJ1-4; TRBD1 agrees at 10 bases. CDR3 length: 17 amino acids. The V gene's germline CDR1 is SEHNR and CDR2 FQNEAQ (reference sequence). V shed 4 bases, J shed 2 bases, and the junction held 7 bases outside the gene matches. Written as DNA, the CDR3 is TGTGCCAGCAGCTACGGGACAGGGGATCATACTAATGAAAAACTGTTTTTT. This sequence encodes CASSYGTGDHTNEKLFF.

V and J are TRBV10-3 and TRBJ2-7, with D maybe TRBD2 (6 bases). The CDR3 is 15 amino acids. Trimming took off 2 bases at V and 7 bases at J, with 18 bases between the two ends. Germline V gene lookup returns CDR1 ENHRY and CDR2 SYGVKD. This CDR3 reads CAISEGAGSNGEQYF. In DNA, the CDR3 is TGTGCCATCAGTGAGGGAGCGGGCTCAAATGGGGAGCAGTACTTC.

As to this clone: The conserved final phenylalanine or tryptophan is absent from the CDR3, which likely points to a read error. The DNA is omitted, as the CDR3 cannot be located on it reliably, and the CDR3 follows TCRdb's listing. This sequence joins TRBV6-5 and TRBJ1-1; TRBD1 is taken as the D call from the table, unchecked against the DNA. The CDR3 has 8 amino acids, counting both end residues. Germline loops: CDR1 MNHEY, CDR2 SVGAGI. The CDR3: CASPPGKN.

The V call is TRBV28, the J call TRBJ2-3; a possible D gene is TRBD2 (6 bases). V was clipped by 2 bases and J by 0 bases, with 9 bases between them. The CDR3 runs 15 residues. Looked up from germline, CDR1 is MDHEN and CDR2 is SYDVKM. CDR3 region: CASSLDSGSTDTQYF. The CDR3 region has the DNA TGTGCCAGCAGTTTAGATAGCGGCAGCACAGATACGCAGTATTTT.

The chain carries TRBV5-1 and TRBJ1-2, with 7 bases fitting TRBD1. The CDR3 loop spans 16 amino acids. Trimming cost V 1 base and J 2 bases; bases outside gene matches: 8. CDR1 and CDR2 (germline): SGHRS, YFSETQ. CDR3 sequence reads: CASSLRGDSTNYGYTF. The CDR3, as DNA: TGCGCCAGCAGCTTGCGCGGGGACAGCACAAACTATGGCTACACCTTC.

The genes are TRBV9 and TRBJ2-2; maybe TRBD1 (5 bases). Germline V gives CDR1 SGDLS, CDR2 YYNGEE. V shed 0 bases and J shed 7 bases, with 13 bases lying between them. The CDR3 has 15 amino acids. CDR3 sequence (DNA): TGTGCCAGCAGCGTAGACCGCAGGGTAGGCGGGGAGCTGTTTTTT. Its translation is CASSVDRRVGGELFF.

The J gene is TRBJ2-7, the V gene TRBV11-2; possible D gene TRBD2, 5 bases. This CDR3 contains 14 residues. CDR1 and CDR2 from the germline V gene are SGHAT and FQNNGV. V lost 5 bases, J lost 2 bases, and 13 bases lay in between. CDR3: CASSLRDRAYEQYF. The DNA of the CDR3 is TGTGCCAGCAGCCTGAGGGATCGGGCCTACGAGCAGTACTTC.

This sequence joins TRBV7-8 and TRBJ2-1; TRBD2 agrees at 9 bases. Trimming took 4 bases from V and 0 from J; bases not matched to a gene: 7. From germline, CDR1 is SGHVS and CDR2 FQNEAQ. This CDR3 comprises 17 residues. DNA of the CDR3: TGTGCCAGCAGCTGGGGACTAGCTTTGAGCTCCTACAATGAGCAGTTCTTC. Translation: CASSWGLALSSYNEQFF. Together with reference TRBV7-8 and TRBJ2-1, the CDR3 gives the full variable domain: GAGVSQSPRYKVAKRGQDVALRCDPISGHVSLFWYQQALGQGPEFLTYFQNEAQLDKSGLPSDRFFAERPEGSVSTLKIQRTQQEDSAVYLCASSWGLALSSYNEQFFGPGTRLTVL.

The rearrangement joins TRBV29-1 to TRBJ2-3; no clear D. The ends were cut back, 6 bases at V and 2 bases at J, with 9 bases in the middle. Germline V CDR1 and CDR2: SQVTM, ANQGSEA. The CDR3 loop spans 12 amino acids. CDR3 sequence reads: CSVLLPTDTQYF. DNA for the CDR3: TGCAGCGTCCTGCTTCCCACAGATACGCAGTATTTT.

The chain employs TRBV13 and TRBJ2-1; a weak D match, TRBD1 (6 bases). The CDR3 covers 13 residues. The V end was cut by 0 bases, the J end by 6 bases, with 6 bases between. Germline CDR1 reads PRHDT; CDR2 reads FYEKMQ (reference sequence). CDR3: CASSLGDSNEQFF. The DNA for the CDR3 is TGTGCCAGCAGCTTAGGGGACAGCAATGAGCAGTTCTTC.

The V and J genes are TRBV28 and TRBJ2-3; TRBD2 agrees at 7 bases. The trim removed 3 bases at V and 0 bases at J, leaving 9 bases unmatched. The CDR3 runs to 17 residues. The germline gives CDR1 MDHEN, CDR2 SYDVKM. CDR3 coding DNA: TGTGCCAGCAGTTTCCCCCTAGGACTAGAGAGCACAGATACGCAGTATTTT. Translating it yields CASSFPLGLESTDTQYF.

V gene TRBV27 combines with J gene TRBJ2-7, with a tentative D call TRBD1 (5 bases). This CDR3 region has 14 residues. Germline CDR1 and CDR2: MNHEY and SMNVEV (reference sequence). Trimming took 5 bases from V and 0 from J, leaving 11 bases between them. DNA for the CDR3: TGTGCCAGCAGTATTACAGGTAGCTCCTACGAGCAGTACTTC. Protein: CASSITGSSYEQYF.

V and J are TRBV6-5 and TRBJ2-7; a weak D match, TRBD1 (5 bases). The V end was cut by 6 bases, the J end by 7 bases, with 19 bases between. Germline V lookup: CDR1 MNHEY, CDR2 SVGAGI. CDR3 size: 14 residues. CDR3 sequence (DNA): TGTGCCAGCAGGCTCTTGGGCAGGGCGGAAGAGCAGTACTTC. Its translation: CASRLLGRAEEQYF.